This T cell receptor beta chain was sequenced during a study of blood T cell repertoires in COVID-19. Authors' methods: The authors estimated nucleated cell counts from reference gene primer amplification. Clones were read by immunoSEQ multiplex PCR, and TCRdb kept only the in-frame ones, dropping some. From that table come the V and J calls and clone size; the DNA was used to work out D and trimming. In the table there are just over 250,000 clones, roughly 86% of which are singletons. The CDR3 extends over 15 amino acids. The germline CDR1 and CDR2 sequences are LGHNA and YSLEER. The V gene end was trimmed by 1 base and the J gene end by 4 bases; junction bases not matched to a gene: 5.

Sequencing used peripheral blood. The clonotype comes from a man aged 40-55 years who had recovered from COVID-19. This sequence joins TRBV4-3 and TRBJ2-3, with 7 positions matching TRBD1. Here the CDR3 reads CASSQAPGGSDTQYF. The CDR3 DNA reads as TGCGCCAGCAGCCAAGCACCAGGGGGATCAGATACGCAGTATTTT.